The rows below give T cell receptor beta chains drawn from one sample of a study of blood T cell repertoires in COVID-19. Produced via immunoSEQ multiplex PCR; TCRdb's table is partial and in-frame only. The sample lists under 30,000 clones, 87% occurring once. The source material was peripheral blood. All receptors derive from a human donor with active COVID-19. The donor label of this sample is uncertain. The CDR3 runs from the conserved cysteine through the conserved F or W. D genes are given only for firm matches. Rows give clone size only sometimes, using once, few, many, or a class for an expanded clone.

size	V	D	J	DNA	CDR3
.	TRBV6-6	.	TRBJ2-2	TGTGCCAGCAGTTACCCGGCCGGGGAGCTGTTTTTT	CASSYPAGELFF
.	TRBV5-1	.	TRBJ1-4	TGCGCCAGCAGCGATCCTCGGTCAGGGCTTAATGAAAAACTGTTTTTT	CASSDPRSGLNEKLFF
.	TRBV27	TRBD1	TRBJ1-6	TGTGCCAGCAGTAAGCGGGACAGGGGAAATAATTCACCCCTCCACTTT	CASSKRDRGNNSPLHF
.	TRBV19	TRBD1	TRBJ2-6	TGTGCCACAGACGGGACAGGGGGCGCCGGGGCCAACGTCCTGACTTTC	CATDGTGGAGANVLTF
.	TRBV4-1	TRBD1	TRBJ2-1	TGCGCCAGCAGCCAAGATATGTCGGGACAGGGCAACAATGAGCAGTTCTTC	CASSQDMSGQGNNEQFF
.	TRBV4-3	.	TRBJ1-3	TGCGCCAGCAGCCAAAGCGCGGGATTGGACACCATATATTTT	CASSQSAGLDTIYF
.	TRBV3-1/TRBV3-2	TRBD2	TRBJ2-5	TGTGCCAGCTCATCCGTGTCGGGGGGGATTGGAGAGACCCAGTACTTC	CASSSVSGGIGETQYF
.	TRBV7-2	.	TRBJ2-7	TGTGCCAGCAGCTCCGGACACTCCTACGAGCAGTACTTC	CASSSGHSYEQYF
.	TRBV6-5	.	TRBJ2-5	TGTGCCAGCACCAACACAGGGACGGAGACCCAGTACTTC	CASTNTGTETQYF
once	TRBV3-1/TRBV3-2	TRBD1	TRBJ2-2	TGTGCCAGCAGCCAGACAGGGGATGCCGGGGAGCTGTTTTTT	CASSQTGDAGELFF
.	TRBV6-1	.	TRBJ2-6	TGTGCCAGCAGTGAACTGGCAGGGGCCAACGTCCTGACTTTC	CASSELAGANVLTF
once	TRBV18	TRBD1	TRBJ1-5	TGTGCCAGCTCACCTAGGGGACAGAGTATCAATCAGCCCCAGCATTTT	CASSPRGQSINQPQHF
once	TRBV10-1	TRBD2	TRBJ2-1	TGCGCCAGCAGTCCTAGCGGGGGGGCTTGGGACTATGAGCAGTTCTTC	CASSPSGGAWDYEQFF
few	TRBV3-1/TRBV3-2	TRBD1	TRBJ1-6	TGTGCCAGCAACCAACAGGGGGAAAATTCACCCCTCCACTTT	CASNQQGENSPLHF
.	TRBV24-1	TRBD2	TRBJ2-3	TGTGCCACCAGTGGCGCGGGAGGTGAGTTCGCAGATACGCAGTATTTT	CATSGAGGEFADTQYF
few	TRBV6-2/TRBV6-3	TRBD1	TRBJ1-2	TGTGCCAGCAGCCCTGCAGGGGGCGCGGACCCCAACTATGGCTACACCTTC	CASSPAGGADPNYGYTF
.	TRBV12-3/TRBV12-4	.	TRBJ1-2	TGTGCCAGCAGTTTCGTGAGGGGGGGTGGCTACACCTTC	CASSFVRGGGYTF
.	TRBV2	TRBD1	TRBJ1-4	TGTGCCAGCAGTGGTCGACGGTTTGGGGGACAGGGGGAAGAAGAAAAACTGTTTTTT	CASSGRRFGGQGEEEKLFF
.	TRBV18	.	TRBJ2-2	TGTGCCAGCTCACCCCAGGGAATCGGGGAGCTGTTTTTT	CASSPQGIGELFF
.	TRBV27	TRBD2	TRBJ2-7	TGTGCCAGCACCCCTGGGACTAGCGGGAGTGGCGAGCAGTACTTC	CASTPGTSGSGEQYF
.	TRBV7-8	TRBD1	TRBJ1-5	TGTGCCAGCAGCTCACCCTGGGGGGGACAGGGGTGGGAAAGCAATCAGCCCCAGCATTTT	CASSSPWGGQGWESNQPQHF
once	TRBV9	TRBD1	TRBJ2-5	TGTGCCAGCAGCGCGCAGGGACAGGAGAAAGAGACCCAGTACTTC	CASSAQGQEKETQYF
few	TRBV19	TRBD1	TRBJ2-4	TGTGCCAGTAGCGCTCACCAGGGGGAAGCCAAAAACATTCAGTACTTC	CASSAHQGEAKNIQYF
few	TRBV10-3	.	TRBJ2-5	TGTGCCATCAGTGAACCCGGGGAGAGGGAGACCCAGTACTTC	CAISEPGERETQYF
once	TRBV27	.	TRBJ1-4	TGTGCCAGCTGGGGGAGGGGACAAGGGGATGAAAAACTGTTTTTT	CASWGRGQGDEKLFF
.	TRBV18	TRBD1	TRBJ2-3	TGTGCCAGCTCACCCACGACAGGGGTCGGGACAGATACGCAGTATTTT	CASSPTTGVGTDTQYF
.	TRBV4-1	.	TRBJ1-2	TGCGCCAGCAGCCCGCGGCCGGACGGAGGTAACTATGGCTACACCTTC	CASSPRPDGGNYGYTF
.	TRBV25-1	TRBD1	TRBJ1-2	TGTGCCAGCAGTGAGGGGACAGGGCGCTATAATGGCTACACCTTC	CASSEGTGRYNGYTF
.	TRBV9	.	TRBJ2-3	TGTGCCAGCAGCTCTACCCCTGATACGCAGTATTTT	CASSSTPDTQYF
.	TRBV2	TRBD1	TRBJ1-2	TGTGCCAGCAGCGACAGGGGGGATGGCTATGGCTACACCTTC	CASSDRGDGYGYTF